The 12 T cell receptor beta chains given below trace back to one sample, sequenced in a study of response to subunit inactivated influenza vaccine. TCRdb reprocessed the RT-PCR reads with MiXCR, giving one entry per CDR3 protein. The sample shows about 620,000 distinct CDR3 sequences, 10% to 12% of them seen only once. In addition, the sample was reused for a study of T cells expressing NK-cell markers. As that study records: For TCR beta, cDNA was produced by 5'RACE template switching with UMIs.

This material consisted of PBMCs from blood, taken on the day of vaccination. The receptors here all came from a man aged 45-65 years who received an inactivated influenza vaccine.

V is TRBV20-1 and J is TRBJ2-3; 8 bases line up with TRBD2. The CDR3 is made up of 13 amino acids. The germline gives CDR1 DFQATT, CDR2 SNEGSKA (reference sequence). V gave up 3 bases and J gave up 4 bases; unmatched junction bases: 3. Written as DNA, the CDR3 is TGCAGTGCTAGCGGGAGGGTCCCAGATACGCAGTATTTT. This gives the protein CSASGRVPDTQYF.

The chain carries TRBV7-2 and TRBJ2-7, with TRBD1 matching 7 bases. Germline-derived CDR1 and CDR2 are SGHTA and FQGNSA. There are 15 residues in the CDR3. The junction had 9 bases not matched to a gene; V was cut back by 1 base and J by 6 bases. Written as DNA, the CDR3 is TGTGCCAGCAGCTTAGTGGGGACAGAAGTCCGCGAGCAGTACTTC. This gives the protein CASSLVGTEVREQYF.

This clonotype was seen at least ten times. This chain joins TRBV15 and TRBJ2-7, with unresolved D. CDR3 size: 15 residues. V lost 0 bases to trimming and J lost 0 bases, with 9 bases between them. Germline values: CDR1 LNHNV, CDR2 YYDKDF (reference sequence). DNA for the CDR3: TGTGCCACCAGCAGAGATACAACCGGCTCCTACGAGCAGTACTTC. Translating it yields CATSRDTTGSYEQYF. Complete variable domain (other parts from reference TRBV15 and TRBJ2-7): DAMVIQNPRYQVTQFGKPVTLSCSQTLNHNVMYWYQQKSSQAPKLLFHYYDKDFNNEADTPDNFQSRRPNTSFCFLDIRSPGLGDTAMYLCATSRDTTGSYEQYFGPGTRLTVT.

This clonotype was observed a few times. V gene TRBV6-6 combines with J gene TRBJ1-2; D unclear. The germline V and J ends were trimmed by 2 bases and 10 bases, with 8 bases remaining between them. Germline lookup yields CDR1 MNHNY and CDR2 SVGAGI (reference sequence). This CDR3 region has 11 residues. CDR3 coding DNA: TGTGCCAGCAGTTACGCGACGCACTACACCTTC. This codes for CASSYATHYTF.

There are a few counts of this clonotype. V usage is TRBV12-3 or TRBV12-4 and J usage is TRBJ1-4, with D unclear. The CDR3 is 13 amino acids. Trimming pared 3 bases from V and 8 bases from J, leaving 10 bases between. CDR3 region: CASSLAGREKLFF. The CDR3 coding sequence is TGTGCCAGCAGTTTGGCTGGGCGAGAAAAACTGTTTTTT.

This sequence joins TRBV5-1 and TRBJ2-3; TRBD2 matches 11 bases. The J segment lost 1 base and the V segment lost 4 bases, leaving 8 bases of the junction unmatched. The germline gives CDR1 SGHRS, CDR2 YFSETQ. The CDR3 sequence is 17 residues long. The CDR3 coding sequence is TGCGCCAGCAGCCGCGGACCGGGACTAGCGGGCACAGATACGCAGTATTTT. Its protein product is CASSRGPGLAGTDTQYF.

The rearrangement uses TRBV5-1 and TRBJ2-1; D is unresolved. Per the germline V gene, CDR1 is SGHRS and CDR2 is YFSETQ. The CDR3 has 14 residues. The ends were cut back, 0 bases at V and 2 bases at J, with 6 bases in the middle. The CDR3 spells CASSLDRPYNEQFF. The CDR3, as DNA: TGCGCCAGCAGCTTGGACAGACCCTACAATGAGCAGTTCTTC.

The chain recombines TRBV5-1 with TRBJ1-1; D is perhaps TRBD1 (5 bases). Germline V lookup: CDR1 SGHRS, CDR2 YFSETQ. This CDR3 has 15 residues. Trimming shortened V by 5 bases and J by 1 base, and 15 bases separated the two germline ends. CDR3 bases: TGCGCCAGCAGTCGTGGGCCGGGGCAGAACACTGAAGCTTTCTTT. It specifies CASSRGPGQNTEAFF.

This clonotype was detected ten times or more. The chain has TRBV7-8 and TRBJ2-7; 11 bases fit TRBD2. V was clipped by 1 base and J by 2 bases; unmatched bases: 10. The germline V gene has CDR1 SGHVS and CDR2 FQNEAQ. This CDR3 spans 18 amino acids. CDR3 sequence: CASSLGLAGGKITYEQYF. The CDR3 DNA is TGTGCCAGCAGCTTAGGCCTAGCGGGAGGAAAGATAACCTACGAGCAGTACTTC.

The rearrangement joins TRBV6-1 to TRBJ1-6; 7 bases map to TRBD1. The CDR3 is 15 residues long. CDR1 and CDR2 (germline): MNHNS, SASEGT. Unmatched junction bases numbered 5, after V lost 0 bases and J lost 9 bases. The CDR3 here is CASSEASQGGSPLHF. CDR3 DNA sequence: TGTGCCAGCAGTGAAGCAAGCCAGGGGGGTTCACCCCTCCACTTT.

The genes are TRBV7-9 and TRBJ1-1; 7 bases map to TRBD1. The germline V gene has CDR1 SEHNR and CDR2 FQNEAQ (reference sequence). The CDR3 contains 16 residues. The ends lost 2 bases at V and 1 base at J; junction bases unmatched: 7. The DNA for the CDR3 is TGTGCCAGCAGCTTACGGGAAAAGGGGGCGAACACTGAAGCTTTCTTT. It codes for CASSLREKGANTEAFF.

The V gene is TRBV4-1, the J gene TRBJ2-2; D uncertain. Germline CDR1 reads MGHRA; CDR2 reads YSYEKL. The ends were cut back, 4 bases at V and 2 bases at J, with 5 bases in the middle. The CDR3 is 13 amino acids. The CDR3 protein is CASSPFNTGELFF. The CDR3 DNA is TGCGCCAGCAGCCCCTTTAACACCGGGGAGCTGTTTTTT.